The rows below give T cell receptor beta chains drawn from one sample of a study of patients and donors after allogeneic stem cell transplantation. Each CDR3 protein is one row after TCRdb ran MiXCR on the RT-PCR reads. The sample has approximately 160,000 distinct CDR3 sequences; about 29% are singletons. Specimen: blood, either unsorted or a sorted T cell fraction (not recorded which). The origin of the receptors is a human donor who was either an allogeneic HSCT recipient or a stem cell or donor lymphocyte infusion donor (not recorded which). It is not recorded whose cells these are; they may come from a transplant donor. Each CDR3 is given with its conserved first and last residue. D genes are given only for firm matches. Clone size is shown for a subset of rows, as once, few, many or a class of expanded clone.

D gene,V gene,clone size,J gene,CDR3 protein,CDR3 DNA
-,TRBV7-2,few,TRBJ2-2,CASSLLFSNTGELFF,TGTGCCAGCAGCCTGCTTTTCTCGAACACCGGGGAGCTGTTTTTT
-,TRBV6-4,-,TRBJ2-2,CASSDGPLSGELFF,TGTGCCAGCAGTGACGGGCCTCTTAGTGGGGAGCTGTTTTTT
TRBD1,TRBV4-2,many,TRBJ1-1,CASSHETGRDTEAFF,TGTGCCAGCAGCCATGAGACAGGGAGGGACACTGAAGCTTTCTTT
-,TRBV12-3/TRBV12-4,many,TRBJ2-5,CASRSPSGVGETQYF,TGTGCCAGCAGATCCCCATCCGGGGTGGGGGAGACCCAGTACTTC
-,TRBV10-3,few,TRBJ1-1,CAAEGGGTEAFF,TGTGCCGCCGAGGGCGGGGGCACTGAAGCTTTCTTT
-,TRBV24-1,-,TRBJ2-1,CATGDSKGLVHEQFF,TGTGCCACCGGGGACTCTAAAGGACTTGTCCATGAGCAGTTCTTC
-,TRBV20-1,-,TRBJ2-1,CSLTESAEQFF,TGCAGTTTGACAGAGTCAGCCGAGCAGTTCTTC
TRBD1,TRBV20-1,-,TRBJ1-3,CSARDGTGGSGNTIYF,TGCAGTGCTAGAGATGGGACAGGGGGCTCTGGAAACACCATATATTTT
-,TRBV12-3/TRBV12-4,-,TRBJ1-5,CASSLGSGPFQPQHF,TGTGCCAGCAGTTTAGGATCAGGGCCCTTTCAGCCCCAGCATTTT
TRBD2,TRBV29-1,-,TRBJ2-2,CSVVPLSGSQAGELFF,TGCAGCGTCGTGCCTCTCAGCGGGAGTCAAGCCGGGGAGCTGTTTTTT
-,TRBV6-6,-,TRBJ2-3,CASSVGVNTQYF,TGTGCCAGCAGCGTAGGGGTTAATACGCAGTATTTT
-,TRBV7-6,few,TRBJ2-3,CASSFLQGTSGTDTQYF,TGTGCCAGCAGCTTCCTACAGGGAACTAGCGGCACAGATACGCAGTATTTT
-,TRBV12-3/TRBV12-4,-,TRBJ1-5,CVSGRDSNQPQHF,TGTGTCAGCGGGCGAGATAGCAATCAGCCCCAGCATTTT
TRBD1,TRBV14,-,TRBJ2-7,CASSQGQGAGDEQYF,TGTGCCAGCAGCCAAGGACAGGGGGCTGGAGACGAGCAGTACTTC
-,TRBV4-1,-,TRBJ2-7,CASSQENEQYF,TGCGCCAGCAGCCAAGAAAACGAGCAGTACTTC
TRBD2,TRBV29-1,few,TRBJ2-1,CSVEEKKRGLKQFF,TGCAGCGTTGAAGAGAAGAAGCGGGGACTAAAGCAGTTCTTC
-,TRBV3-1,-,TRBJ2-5,CASSQVFGMGRLETQYF,TGTGCCAGCAGCCAAGTCTTCGGAATGGGGCGTTTGGAGACCCAGTACTTC
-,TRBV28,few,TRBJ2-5,CASSTPAVRRTQYF,TGTGCCAGCAGTACCCCCGCGGTTCGAAGGACCCAGTACTTC
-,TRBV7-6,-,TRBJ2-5,CASSLVSGLRETQYF,TGTGCCAGCAGCTTAGTATCGGGGCTGCGGGAGACCCAGTACTTC
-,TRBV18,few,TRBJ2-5,CASSLRRALQETQYF,TGTGCCAGCTCACTTCGGAGGGCCCTACAAGAGACCCAGTACTTC
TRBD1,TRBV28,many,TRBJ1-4,CASSYQGQVATNEKLFF,TGTGCCAGCAGCTACCAAGGACAGGTCGCAACTAATGAAAAACTGTTTTTT
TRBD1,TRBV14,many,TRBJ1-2,CASSLLTGNYGYTF,TGTGCCAGCAGCCTCTTGACAGGGAACTATGGCTACACCTTC
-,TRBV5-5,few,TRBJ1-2,CASTPPAGSDYGYTF,TGTGCCAGCACCCCACCGGCAGGGAGCGACTATGGCTACACCTTC
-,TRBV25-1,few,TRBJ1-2,CASSEWGYGYTF,TGTGCCAGCAGTGAATGGGGCTATGGCTACACCTTC
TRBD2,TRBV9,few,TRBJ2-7,CASSRTSGNYEQYF,TGTGCCAGCAGCCGGACTAGCGGGAACTACGAGCAGTACTTC
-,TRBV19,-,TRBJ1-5,CASSGWQSNQPQHF,TGTGCCAGTAGTGGTTGGCAGAGCAATCAGCCCCAGCATTTT
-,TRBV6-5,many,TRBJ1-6,CASRGLGASHNSPLHF,TGTGCCAGCAGGGGGTTAGGGGCGAGCCATAATTCACCCCTCCACTTT
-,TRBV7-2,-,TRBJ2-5,CASSLQQTQYF,TGTGCCAGCAGCTTACAGCAGACCCAGTACTTC
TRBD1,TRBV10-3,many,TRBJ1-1,CATTGTTAEAFF,TGTGCCACGACAGGGACGACGGCTGAAGCTTTCTTT
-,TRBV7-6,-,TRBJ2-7,CASSLGGRTHSYEQYF,TGTGCCAGCAGCTTAGGAGGTAGGACCCACTCCTACGAGCAGTACTTC
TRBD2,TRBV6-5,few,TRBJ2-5,CASSREGVWLRVPQYF,TGTGCCAGCAGTAGGGAGGGAGTCTGGCTCCGAGTGCCCCAGTACTTC
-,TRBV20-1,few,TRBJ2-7,CSAPTRSSYEQYF,TGCAGTGCTCCGACTAGATCCTCCTACGAGCAGTACTTC
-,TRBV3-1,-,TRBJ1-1,CASSHVGGRGNTEAFF,TGTGCCAGCAGCCACGTTGGGGGGCGCGGGAACACTGAAGCTTTCTTT
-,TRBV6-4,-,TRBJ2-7,CASSVEGGPPYEQYF,TGTGCCAGCAGTGTTGAGGGTGGCCCACCCTACGAGCAGTACTTC
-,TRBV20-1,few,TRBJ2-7,CSARDPDNLAYEQYF,TGCAGTGCTAGAGATCCGGATAATCTCGCCTACGAGCAGTACTTC
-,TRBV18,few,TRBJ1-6,CASSPGDNSPLHF,TGTGCCAGCTCACCGGGTGACAATTCACCCCTCCACTTT
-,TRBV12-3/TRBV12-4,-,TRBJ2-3,CASSLAGTHRTQYF,TGTGCCAGCAGTTTAGCGGGGACCCACCGAACGCAGTATTTT
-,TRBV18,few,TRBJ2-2,CASSPRGPPNTGELFF,TGTGCCAGCTCACCACGGGGACCGCCGAACACCGGGGAGCTGTTTTTT
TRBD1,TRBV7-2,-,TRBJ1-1,CASSPRGQDTMNTEAFF,TGTGCCAGCAGCCCGAGAGGACAGGACACCATGAACACTGAAGCTTTCTTT
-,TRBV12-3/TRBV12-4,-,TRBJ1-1,CASSFHGIGEAFF,TGTGCCAGCAGTTTTCACGGGATCGGTGAAGCTTTCTTT
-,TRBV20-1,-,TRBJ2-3,CSARGGGYFLGTQYF,TGCAGTGCTAGAGGGGGTGGCTATTTCCTCGGTACGCAGTATTTT